These 29 T cell receptor beta chains were all obtained from the same sample, sequenced in a study of shared clonotypes between healthy human individuals. Assay used: immunoSEQ multiplex PCR; TCRdb lists only in-frame clones, some missing. The sample lists 660,000 or so clones; approximately 96% were seen once. CD45RO-negative, CCR7-selected cells formed the naive CD8 fraction, which excluded terminally differentiated effector memory CD45RA+ cells. The specimen was naive CD8+ T cells sorted from blood. Receptor source: a woman aged 30 to 39 in good health.

The rearrangement links TRBV4-1 to TRBJ1-1, with no clear D. This CDR3 is built from 16 residues. Trimming pared 1 base from V and 0 bases from J, leaving 12 bases between. Germline V gene lookup returns CDR1 MGHRA and CDR2 YSYEKL. CDR3 loop: CASSQGVRGMNTEAFF. CDR3 in DNA: TGCGCCAGCAGCCAAGGGGTGAGAGGTATGAACACTGAAGCTTTCTTT.

In this sample, this clone turned up once. The V call is TRBV14, the J call TRBJ2-5, with 8 bases that match TRBD2. Per germline, CDR1 SGHDN and CDR2 FVKESK. The CDR3 is 15 amino acids. The ends lost 1 base at V and 5 bases at J; junction bases unmatched: 6. The CDR3: CASSQGGLASETQYF. The CDR3 coding sequence is TGTGCCAGCAGCCAAGGTGGACTAGCCTCTGAGACCCAGTACTTC.

This chain connects TRBV7-9 to TRBJ1-1; D is unclear. The CDR3 is 15 residues long. V lost 1 base to trimming and J lost 1 base, with 10 bases between them. The germline V gene encodes CDR1 SEHNR and CDR2 FQNEAQ (reference sequence). The CDR3 loop is CASSLDARQNTEAFF. In nucleotides, the CDR3 is TGTGCCAGCAGCTTAGACGCCAGGCAGAACACTGAAGCTTTCTTT.

Turning to this clone: Other DNA sequences of this sample code for an identical CDR3. The rearrangement links TRBV7-9 to TRBJ2-5; D ambiguous. The CDR3 runs to 14 residues. CDR1 is SEHNR and CDR2 is FQNEAQ in the germline V gene (reference sequence). The germline V and J ends were trimmed by 5 bases and 5 bases, with 15 bases remaining between them. The CDR3 DNA is TGTGCCAGCAGCCCGGGCCGATTGGGGGAGACCCAGTACTTC. Translating it yields CASSPGRLGETQYF.

The V and J genes are TRBV9 and TRBJ2-5; D is perhaps TRBD1 (5 bases). The V gene lost 5 bases and the J gene lost 2 bases, with 16 bases spanning the gap. Germline values: CDR1 SGDLS, CDR2 YYNGEE. The CDR3 totals 15 residues. Here the CDR3 DNA reads TGTGCCAGCAGTGAAGATGCAGGGCCGCAAGAGACCCAGTACTTC. Residues: CASSEDAGPQETQYF. The whole variable domain, remainder taken from reference TRBV9 and TRBJ2-5, is DSGVTQTPKHLITATGQRVTLRCSPRSGDLSVYWYQQSLDQGLQFLIQYYNGEERAKGNILERFSAQQFPDLHSELNLSSLELGDSALYFCASSEDAGPQETQYFGPGTRLLVL.

The genes are TRBV7-9 and TRBJ1-2, with a possible D match to TRBD1 (5 bases). Germline V CDR1 and CDR2: SEHNR, FQNEAQ (reference sequence). The CDR3 has 16 residues. V was trimmed by 5 bases and J by 0 bases, leaving 16 bases between them. The CDR3 loop is CASSQRGREANYGYTF. The CDR3 DNA follows: TGTGCCAGCAGCCAGAGGGGCAGGGAAGCTAACTATGGCTACACCTTC.

This chain connects TRBV4-2 to TRBJ2-1, with D perhaps matching TRBD2 (6 bases). With 2 bases removed from V and 1 base from J, the gap between germline ends came to 15 bases. Germline V gives CDR1 LGHNA, CDR2 YNFKEQ. This CDR3 has 17 amino acids. The CDR3 DNA reads as TGTGCCAGCAGCCAATCTGTAGGAGGGCCGTCCTACAATGAGCAGTTCTTC. This sequence encodes CASSQSVGGPSYNEQFF.

This chain uses TRBV5-4 with TRBJ2-7; no clear D gene. This CDR3 has 15 amino acids. Between the trimmed V and J ends, which lost 1 base and 6 bases, there was a span of 17 bases. The germline CDR1 and CDR2 sequences are SGHNT and YYREEE (reference sequence). CDR3 loop: CASSLSSGEGREQYF. The CDR3 region has the DNA TGTGCCAGCAGCTTGAGCTCCGGAGAAGGGCGCGAGCAGTACTTC.

The chain combines TRBV7-9 with TRBJ1-5; D uncertain. Germline CDR1 is SEHNR and CDR2 is FQNEAQ (reference sequence). The CDR3 is 12 amino acids. Trimming shortened V by 4 bases and J by 9 bases, and 10 bases separated the two germline ends. CDR3 in amino acids: CASSSPLRPQHF. CDR3 nucleotide sequence: TGTGCCAGCAGCTCTCCATTACGGCCCCAGCATTTT.

The CDR3 DNA follows: TGTGCCAGCAGCTTAGTCCTAGACAATGAGCAGTTCTTC. Protein: CASSLVLDNEQFF. The J gene is TRBJ2-1, the V gene TRBV7-9; D is undetermined. Germline V lookup: CDR1 SEHNR, CDR2 FQNEAQ (reference sequence). The CDR3 consists of 13 residues. V lost 1 base, J lost 5 bases, and 6 bases lay in between.

This clone came up a few times. Relative to the germline gene, one junction end is altered; a read error may explain this. The chain carries TRBV5-6 and TRBJ1-5; tentative D call: TRBD1 (6 bases). The CDR3 is 14 amino acids. The germline V gene encodes CDR1 SGHDT and CDR2 YYEEEE. The CDR3 DNA reads TGTGCCAGCCGCTTTTGGGGGGCAAATCAGCCCCAGCATTTT. Encoded protein: CASRFWGANQPQHF.

The chain uses TRBV4-1 and TRBJ2-7; a possible D gene is TRBD2 (7 bases). Between the trimmed V and J ends, which lost 0 bases and 6 bases, there was a span of 18 bases. CDR3 length equals 16 residues. Germline loops: CDR1 MGHRA, CDR2 YSYEKL. The CDR3 DNA reads as TGCGCCAGCAGCCAAGAAAGGGGGGGTCAGTCACTCGAGCAGTACTTC. This gives the protein CASSQERGGQSLEQYF.

The chain couples TRBV5-4 to TRBJ1-4; D is unresolved. Trimming took 4 bases from V and 0 from J, leaving 10 bases between them. From germline, CDR1 is SGHNT and CDR2 YYREEE (reference sequence). This CDR3 is 15 amino acids long. CDR3 residues: CASSSNPPTNEKLFF. The CDR3 DNA sequence: TGTGCCAGCAGCAGTAACCCCCCAACTAATGAAAAACTGTTTTTT.

The chain uses TRBV13 and TRBJ2-1, with D maybe TRBD1 (5 bases). V lost 5 bases to trimming and J lost 7 bases, with 12 bases between them. There are 13 residues in the CDR3. From germline, CDR1 is PRHDT and CDR2 FYEKMQ (reference sequence). In DNA form, the CDR3 reads TGTGCCAGCAGCCCACTACCAGGGAATGAGCAGTTCTTC. It yields the protein CASSPLPGNEQFF.

The CDR3 sequence: CASRFLSGRGYEQYF. CDR3 coding DNA: TGTGCAAGTCGCTTCCTAAGCGGGAGGGGCTACGAGCAGTACTTC. This chain connects TRBV12-2 to TRBJ2-7; the table's D call, TRBD2, has no DNA check behind it. TRBV12-2 is noted as a pseudogene. The CDR3 runs 15 residues.

This clone was detected once. The chain has TRBV2 and TRBJ1-1; TRBD1 is a possible D gene (6 bases). This CDR3 region has 13 residues. Germline assignment: CDR1 SNHLY and CDR2 FYNNEI. V was shortened by 6 bases and J by 1 base, with 9 bases between the two germline ends. The CDR3 bases are TGTGCCAGCAGAAGACAGGCGAACACTGAAGCTTTCTTT. Its protein product is CASRRQANTEAFF.

The chain carries TRBV27 and TRBJ1-4; 10 bases match TRBD1. V shed 0 bases and J 6 bases; nucleotides not matched to a gene: 4. Germline values: CDR1 MNHEY, CDR2 SMNVEV (reference sequence). The CDR3 is 16 amino acids. The CDR3 DNA reads TGTGCCAGCAGTTTATCCCTCGGGACAGGGGATGAAAAACTGTTTTTT. This translates into CASSLSLGTGDEKLFF.

This clone was seen just once. Other DNA sequences in this sample translate to the same CDR3. The rearrangement links TRBV27 to TRBJ1-4; D uncertain. The CDR3 is 12 residues long. The ends were cut back, 5 bases at V and 7 bases at J, with 8 bases in the middle. Germline V gene data show CDR1 as MNHEY and CDR2 as SMNVEV (reference sequence). Written as DNA, the CDR3 is TGTGCCAGCAGTCATTCCGGTGAAAAACTGTTTTTT. Its protein product is CASSHSGEKLFF.

The chain recombines TRBV5-6 with TRBJ1-1, with D perhaps TRBD1 (5 bases). V lost 2 bases, J lost 6 bases, and 14 bases lay in between. The germline V gene encodes CDR1 SGHDT and CDR2 YYEEEE. The CDR3 covers 14 residues. In nucleotides, the CDR3 is TGTGCCAGCAGCTTATGGGGGGGGAGACCTGAAGCTTTCTTT. Residues: CASSLWGGRPEAFF.

V is TRBV10-2 and J is TRBJ2-7, with TRBD1 matching 9 bases. J was trimmed by 2 bases and V by 9 bases; bases with no gene match: 5. Germline-derived CDR1 and CDR2 are WSHSY and SAAADI. The CDR3 is 13 residues long. The CDR3 DNA sequence: TGCGCCAGTGGACGGGACAGGGCCTACGAGCAGTACTTC. It encodes CASGRDRAYEQYF.

V and J are TRBV9 and TRBJ2-4; D perhaps matches TRBD1 (5 bases). CDR3 length: 12 residues. CDR1 is SGDLS, CDR2 YYNGEE, per germline. V was pared by 0 bases and J by 8 bases, with 6 bases between. The CDR3 is CASSVEGDIQYF. For the CDR3, the DNA is TGTGCCAGCAGCGTAGAAGGGGACATTCAGTACTTC.

This chain joins TRBV29-1 and TRBJ2-7, with D uncertain. The CDR3 extends over 10 amino acids. The germline V and J ends were trimmed by 4 bases and 4 bases, with 5 bases remaining between them. CDR1 is SQVTM, CDR2 ANQGSEA, per germline. The CDR3 sequence: CSVAEYEQYF. The CDR3 nucleotides read TGCAGCGTTGCGGAGTACGAGCAGTACTTC.

V is TRBV5-4 and J is TRBJ1-2; TRBD1 might be the D (5 bases). The CDR3 consists of 16 residues. CDR1 and CDR2 (germline): SGHNT, YYREEE (reference sequence). V was shortened by 4 bases and J by 0 bases, with 16 bases between the two germline ends. CDR3 sequence (DNA): TGTGCCAGCAGCCCCGGACAAGGGATCGCTAACTATGGCTACACCTTC. Amino acid sequence: CASSPGQGIANYGYTF.

The gene calls are TRBV4-2 and TRBJ2-3; D is perhaps TRBD1 (6 bases). Germline CDR1 reads LGHNA; CDR2 reads YNFKEQ. This CDR3 is 15 amino acids long. V was pared by 0 bases and J by 4 bases, with 11 bases between. CDR3 loop: CASSQEGQLPDTQYF. DNA for the CDR3: TGTGCCAGCAGCCAAGAAGGACAGTTACCAGATACGCAGTATTTT.

The J gene is TRBJ2-7, the V gene TRBV4-1; perhaps TRBD1 as D (5 bases). The CDR3 is 12 amino acids. The V gene lost 3 bases and the J gene lost 7 bases, with 10 bases spanning the gap. CDR1 MGHRA and CDR2 YSYEKL come from the germline V gene. As DNA, the CDR3 is TGCGCCAGCAGCCATATTAGGGGTGAGCAGTACTTC. It is translated as CASSHIRGEQYF.

This rearrangement joins TRBV6-5 to TRBJ2-3; 10 bases align to TRBD2. The CDR3 has 16 residues. The germline gives CDR1 MNHEY, CDR2 SVGAGI. Trimming removed 2 bases from V and 4 bases from J; junction bases left unmatched: 6. The CDR3 DNA reads TGTGCCAGCAGTTACCTCCTAGCGGGAGCAGCAGATACGCAGTATTTT. Translated: CASSYLLAGAADTQYF.

The rearrangement joins TRBV14 to TRBJ2-5; D is undetermined. Near its end, the DNA agrees better with TRBJ2-7, so the J call may be wrong. The CDR3 is 13 residues long. Looked up from germline, CDR1 is SGHDN and CDR2 is FVKESK. Here the CDR3 reads CASSQVGPYEQYF. DNA of the CDR3: TGTGCCAGCAGCCAAGTCGGTCCCTACGAGCAGTACTTC.

Only one count was recorded for this clone. This chain connects TRBV13 to TRBJ2-2; D is tentatively TRBD1 or TRBD2 (5 bases each). In germline, CDR1 is PRHDT, CDR2 FYEKMQ (reference sequence). V shed 1 base and J shed 4 bases, with 13 bases lying between them. The CDR3 is 16 amino acids. CDR3 in DNA: TGTGCCAGCAGCTTAGTGGGAGAAGGGGTCACCGGGGAGCTGTTTTTT. It is translated as CASSLVGEGVTGELFF. The full variable domain, completed using reference TRBV13 and TRBJ2-2, is AAGVIQSPRHLIKEKRETATLKCYPIPRHDTVYWYQQGPGQDPQFLISFYEKMQSDKGSIPDRFSAQQFSDYHSELNMSSLELGDSALYFCASSLVGEGVTGELFFGEGSRLTVL.

The chain joins TRBV6-5 to TRBJ2-2; D is unresolved. The CDR3 loop spans 11 amino acids. Germline assignment: CDR1 MNHEY and CDR2 SVGAGI. Between the trimmed V and J ends, which lost 6 bases and 9 bases, there was a span of 8 bases. The CDR3 is CASRGSRELFF. CDR3 DNA sequence: TGTGCCAGCAGGGGTAGTCGGGAGCTGTTTTTT.